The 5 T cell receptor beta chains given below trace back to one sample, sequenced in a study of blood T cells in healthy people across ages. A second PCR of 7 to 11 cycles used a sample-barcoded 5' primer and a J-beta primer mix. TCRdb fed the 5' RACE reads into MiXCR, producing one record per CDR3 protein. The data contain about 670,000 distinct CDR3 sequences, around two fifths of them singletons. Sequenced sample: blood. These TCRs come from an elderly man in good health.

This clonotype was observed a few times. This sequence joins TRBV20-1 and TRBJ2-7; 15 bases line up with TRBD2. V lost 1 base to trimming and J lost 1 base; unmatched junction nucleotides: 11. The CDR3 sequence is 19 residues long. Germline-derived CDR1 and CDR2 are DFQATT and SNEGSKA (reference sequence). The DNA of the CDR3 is TGCAGTGCTAGAGGCTATAGGGGACTAGCGGGAGGAAGGTCCTACGAGCAGTACTTC. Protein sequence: CSARGYRGLAGGRSYEQYF.

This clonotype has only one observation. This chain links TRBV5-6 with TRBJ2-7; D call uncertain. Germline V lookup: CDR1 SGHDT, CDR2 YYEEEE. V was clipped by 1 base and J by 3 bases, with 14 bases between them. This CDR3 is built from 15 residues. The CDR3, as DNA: TGTGCCAGCAGCTTGAGGCCGAGGCCCCACTACGAGCAGTACTTC. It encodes CASSLRPRPHYEQYF.

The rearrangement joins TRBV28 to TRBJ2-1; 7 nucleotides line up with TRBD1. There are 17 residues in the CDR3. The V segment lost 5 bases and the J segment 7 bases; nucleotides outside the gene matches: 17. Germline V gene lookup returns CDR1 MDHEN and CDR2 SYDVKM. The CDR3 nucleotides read TGTGCCAGCAGTGTTCAATCGGGACAGAGGTTTGTAAATGAGCAGTTCTTC. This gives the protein CASSVQSGQRFVNEQFF.

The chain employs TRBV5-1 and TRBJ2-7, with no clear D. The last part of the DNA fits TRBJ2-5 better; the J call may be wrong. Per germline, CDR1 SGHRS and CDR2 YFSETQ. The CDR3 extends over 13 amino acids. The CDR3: CASSSALQETQYF. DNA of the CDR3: TGCGCCAGCAGCTCCGCACTACAAGAGACCCAGTACTTC.

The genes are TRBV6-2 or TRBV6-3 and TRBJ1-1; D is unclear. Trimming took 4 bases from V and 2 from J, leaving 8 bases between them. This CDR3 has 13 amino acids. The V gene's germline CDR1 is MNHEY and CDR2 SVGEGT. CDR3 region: CASSWFPNTEAFF. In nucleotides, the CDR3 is TGTGCCAGCAGTTGGTTCCCTAACACTGAAGCTTTCTTT.